These T cell receptor beta chains were read from a single sample in a study of prognosis after radiotherapy for stage I lung cancer. TCRdb re-called the multiplex PCR reads with MiXCR, one entry per CDR3 protein. Of tens of thousands of distinct CDR3 sequences in the sample, less than 30% were seen once. The sample consisted of PBMCs, taken before or after stereotactic body radiation therapy (not recorded which). The origin of the receptors is a donor older than 45 with non-small cell lung cancer. The CDR3 runs from the conserved cysteine through the conserved F or W. A D gene is named only where the DNA matches it firmly. Rows may omit the clone size; those that give it use once, few, many or a size class.

cdr3_length	clone_size	v_call	d_call	j_call	cdr3_aa	cdr3_nt
15	many	TRBV6-4	-	TRBJ1-3	CASSYGEGSGNTIYF	TGTGCCAGCAGTTACGGGGAGGGCTCTGGAAACACCATATATTTT
12	-	TRBV20-1	-	TRBJ1-1	CSARGGTTEAFF	TGCAGTGCTAGGGGGGGGACCACTGAAGCTTTCTTT
12	many	TRBV7-2	-	TRBJ2-7	CASSLALYEQYF	TGTGCCAGCAGCTTAGCCCTCTACGAGCAGTACTTC
16	few	TRBV10-2	TRBD1	TRBJ1-4	CASSEYNRGTNEKLFF	TGCGCCAGCAGTGAGTACAACAGGGGGACTAATGAAAAACTGTTTTTT
15	many	TRBV7-2	TRBD2	TRBJ2-7	CASSNSGGNTYEQYF	TGTGCCAGCAGCAATAGCGGGGGGAATACCTACGAGCAGTACTTC
11	many	TRBV6-1	-	TRBJ1-2	CASYVGDGYTF	TGTGCCAGTTACGTCGGGGATGGCTACACCTTC
11	many	TRBV6-2/TRBV6-3	-	TRBJ2-5	CASSIQETQYF	TGTGCCAGCAGTATTCAAGAGACCCAGTACTTC
12	many	TRBV4-1	-	TRBJ2-2	CASSQATGELFF	TGCGCCAGCAGCCAAGCGACCGGGGAGCTGTTTTTT
19	many	TRBV27	-	TRBJ1-5	CASDFSGTSVSDGNQPQHF	TGTGCCAGCGATTTCTCCGGGACATCCGTCTCAGATGGCAATCAGCCCCAGCATTTT
15	many	TRBV28	-	TRBJ1-5	CASSPSDRLNQPQHF	TGTGCCAGCAGTCCCTCTGACAGACTCAATCAGCCCCAGCATTTT
14	many	TRBV28	TRBD2	TRBJ2-5	CASSGGGSWETRYF	TGTGCCAGCAGCGGGGGGGGCAGCTGGGAGACCCGGTACTTC
15	medium-sized	TRBV7-9	-	TRBJ1-2	CASSPAEVGFWGYTF	TGTGCCAGCAGCCCAGCGGAGGTGGGGTTCTGGGGCTACACCTTC
16	many	TRBV5-1	-	TRBJ2-6	CASSALVISGANVLTF	TGCGCCAGCAGCGCTCTAGTGATCTCTGGGGCCAACGTCCTGACTTTC
15	many	TRBV19	-	TRBJ1-1	CASSMGAKVNTEAFF	TGTGCCAGTAGTATGGGGGCAAAGGTGAACACTGAAGCTTTCTTT